These 20 T cell receptor beta chains originate from one sample sequenced in a study of CXCR3-negative and CXCR3-positive naive CD8 T cells. Overall study findings and caveats: Hydrophobicity was higher for TRB CDR3s found in CXCR3-positive naive cells than in CXCR3-negative naive cells.

It was by 5' RACE with UMI labels that the TRB cDNA libraries were prepared. TCRdb reworked the 5' RACE reads into one entry per CDR3 protein, no DNA. This table holds 84,000 or so distinct CDR3 sequences. Their cognate antigens are unknown. The sequenced sample consisted of naive CXCR3+ CD8+ T cells from blood. Specified subset: CD45RO-CCR7+CD27+CD95- naive CD8+ T cells expressing CXCR3 (TNR3+). The receptors derive from a human donor in good health. Some clones in this sample may be carry-over from other donors' samples.

The chain carries TRBV6-5 and TRBJ2-1. In germline, CDR1 is MNHEY, CDR2 SVGAGI. This CDR3 has 16 residues. This chain's CDR3 is CASSYSLGGPYNEQFF.

This sequence joins TRBV27 and TRBJ1-2; lacking DNA, the TRBD1 call made by TCRdb goes unchecked. The CDR3 covers 16 residues. The germline V gene has CDR1 MNHEY and CDR2 SMNVEV (reference sequence). CDR3 loop: CASSPIPGRGQYGYTF.

The chain joins TRBV27 to TRBJ2-5; TCRdb calls TRBD1, which cannot be checked without DNA. CDR3 size: 15 residues. CDR1 is MNHEY and CDR2 is SMNVEV in the germline V gene (reference sequence). This CDR3 reads CASSFSGGVGETQYF.

This chain connects TRBV29-1 to TRBJ2-7. Germline assignment: CDR1 SQVTM and CDR2 ANQGSEA. CDR3 length equals 13 residues. CDR3 amino acids: CSVEGESSYEQYF.

The J gene is TRBJ2-1, the V gene TRBV14; TCRdb selects TRBD1, and the lack of DNA leaves this call unchecked. The CDR3 has 16 amino acids. Germline V gives CDR1 SGHDN, CDR2 FVKESK. The CDR3 here is CASSQGRSRGGNEQFF.

The chain joins TRBV28 to TRBJ1-2; TCRdb picks TRBD1, but there is no DNA to check that call. CDR3 length equals 15 residues. Germline lookup yields CDR1 MDHEN and CDR2 SYDVKM. The CDR3 reads CASSSPDGIMTGYTF.

This chain connects TRBV12-3 or TRBV12-4 to TRBJ2-5; TCRdb proposes TRBD1, but this gene call is untestable without DNA. The CDR3 runs 15 residues. The CDR3 loop is CASSLVTGVGETQYF.

This rearrangement joins TRBV4-1 to TRBJ2-1. From germline, CDR1 is MGHRA and CDR2 YSYEKL. CDR3 size: 15 residues. The CDR3 spells CAPQLVGYSYNEQFF.

This chain joins TRBV20-1 and TRBJ2-3. CDR1 and CDR2 from the germline V gene are DFQATT and SNEGSKA (reference sequence). CDR3 length: 13 amino acids. CDR3 sequence reads: CSARGRLTDTQYF.

The J gene is TRBJ1-2, the V gene TRBV6-6; TCRdb outputs TRBD1, but without DNA this stays unchecked. Germline V lookup: CDR1 MNHNY, CDR2 SVGAGI (reference sequence). This CDR3 is 11 amino acids long. CDR3 loop: CAFRQGYGYTF.

The rearrangement joins TRBV21-1 to TRBJ2-6; the D call from TCRdb, TRBD1, cannot be confirmed without DNA. TRBV21-1 is noted as a pseudogene. The CDR3 has 16 residues. This CDR3 reads CASSLRPLSGANVLTF.

This chain joins TRBV12-3 or TRBV12-4 and TRBJ2-1; TCRdb designates TRBD1, a call that cannot be tested without DNA. This CDR3 region has 12 residues. The CDR3 is CASSPGFDEQFF.

The CDR3: CASDPGDRHQETQYF. The rearrangement joins TRBV28 to TRBJ2-5; TCRdb names TRBD1, which stays unverified in the absence of DNA. The CDR3 is made up of 15 amino acids. Germline V gene lookup returns CDR1 MDHEN and CDR2 SYDVKM.

The chain employs TRBV28 and TRBJ1-1; TCRdb proposes TRBD1, but this gene call is untestable without DNA. The CDR3 is made up of 13 amino acids. Looked up from germline, CDR1 is MDHEN and CDR2 is SYDVKM. This CDR3 is CASQMTVNTEAFF. The whole variable domain, remainder taken from reference TRBV28 and TRBJ1-1, is DVKVTQSSRYLVKRTGEKVFLECVQDMDHENMFWYRQDPGLGLRLIYFSYDVKMKEKGDIPEGYSVSREKKERFSLILESASTNQTSMYLCASQMTVNTEAFFGQGTRLTVV.

The chain's CDR3 is CSVEEDLGIANEKLFF. V is TRBV29-1 and J is TRBJ1-4. The CDR3 has 16 residues. Germline V gives CDR1 SQVTM, CDR2 ANQGSEA.

The gene calls are TRBV28 and TRBJ1-5. Germline CDR1 is MDHEN and CDR2 is SYDVKM. The CDR3 runs 14 residues. The CDR3: CASSLGGEGQPQHF.

The chain uses TRBV23-1 and TRBJ2-7; no DNA is available, so the TRBD1 call from TCRdb remains unchecked. TRBV23-1 carries the ORF label, with uncertain function. CDR3 length equals 17 residues. This CDR3 is CASSHGAPPVGTYEQYF.

The chain links TRBV6-5 to TRBJ2-1. The CDR3 has 20 amino acids. Looked up from germline, CDR1 is MNHEY and CDR2 is SVGAGI. CDR3 sequence: CASSYSSYNSRSTSYNEQFF.

The chain combines TRBV5-5 with TRBJ2-1; the TCRdb D gene call, TRBD2, has no DNA to confirm it. This CDR3 comprises 17 residues. From germline, CDR1 is SGHKS and CDR2 YYEKEE (reference sequence). This CDR3 reads CASSLRFRRGGPDEQFF. Filled out from reference TRBV5-5 and TRBJ2-1, the complete variable domain reads DAGVTQSPTHLIKTRGQQVTLRCSPISGHKSVSWYQQVLGQGPQFIFQYYEKEERGRGNFPDRFSARQFPNYSSELNVNALLLGDSALYLCASSLRFRRGGPDEQFFGPGTRLTVL.

This rearrangement joins TRBV7-8 to TRBJ1-2. The CDR3 contains 15 residues. Germline V gene data show CDR1 as SGHVS and CDR2 as FQNEAQ. The CDR3 is CASSPLGRENYGYTF. Filled out from reference TRBV7-8 and TRBJ1-2, the complete variable domain reads GAGVSQSPRYKVAKRGQDVALRCDPISGHVSLFWYQQALGQGPEFLTYFQNEAQLDKSGLPSDRFFAERPEGSVSTLKIQRTQQEDSAVYLCASSPLGRENYGYTFGSGTRLTVV.